These 7 T cell receptor beta chains were sequenced from one sample in a study of graft-versus-host responses after intestinal transplantation. Assay: immunoSEQ multiplex PCR; the TCRdb copy retains only in-frame clones and omits some. The sample lists about 40,000 clones; 91% were seen once. Source: PBMCs, taken about 330 days after intestinal transplant. The receptors derive from a human patient who received an intestinal transplant, so some T cells may come from the graft donor.

The chain employs TRBV4-1 and TRBJ2-1; 15 bases align to TRBD2. This CDR3 region has 16 residues. Germline CDR1 MGHRA, CDR2 YSYEKL. Germline trimming cut 5 bases from V and 9 bases from J; bases unmatched to any gene: 8. The CDR3 protein is CASSSWTSGRAGEQFF. The CDR3 region has the DNA TGCGCCAGCAGCTCGTGGACTAGCGGGAGGGCCGGTGAGCAGTTCTTC.

The chain employs TRBV5-1 and TRBJ1-2, with D possibly being TRBD1 (6 bases). Germline V lookup: CDR1 SGHRS, CDR2 YFSETQ. V lost 0 bases and J lost 5, with 11 bases in between. The CDR3 is 14 residues long. CDR3: CASSLGWTVYGYTF. CDR3 nucleotide sequence: TGCGCCAGCAGCTTGGGTTGGACAGTGTATGGCTACACCTTC.

The rearrangement joins TRBV7-3 to TRBJ1-1, with D tentatively TRBD1 (6 bases). Germline CDR1 SGHTA, CDR2 FQGTGA. The CDR3 runs to 14 residues. Trimming took off 2 bases at V and 1 base at J, with 8 bases between the two ends. The CDR3 region has the DNA TGTGCCAGCAGCTTACAGGGACAGAACACTGAAGCTTTCTTT. Translated, it gives CASSLQGQNTEAFF.

This chain connects TRBV11-1 to TRBJ2-7; TRBD2 is a possible D gene (7 bases). The CDR3 is 15 amino acids. Per the germline V gene, CDR1 is SGHAT and CDR2 is FQDESV (reference sequence). V was shortened by 5 bases and J by 6 bases, with 20 bases between the two germline ends. The CDR3 here is CASSPSAGAGSEQYF. The CDR3 DNA reads as TGTGCCAGCAGCCCCTCTGCGGGGGCAGGCAGCGAGCAGTACTTC.

The chain has TRBV4-1 and TRBJ2-2; no clear D. V shed 6 bases and J shed 3 bases, with 8 bases lying between them. The length of the CDR3 is 13 residues. Germline V gene data show CDR1 as MGHRA and CDR2 as YSYEKL. In nucleotides, the CDR3 is TGCGCCAGCAGTTCCGGAGACACCGGGGAGCTGTTTTTT. Its protein product is CASSSGDTGELFF.

This sequence joins TRBV7-9 and TRBJ2-7; D could derive from TRBD1 or TRBD2 (5 bases each). From germline, CDR1 is SEHNR and CDR2 FQNEAQ (reference sequence). Trimming removed 6 bases from V and 2 bases from J, with 20 bases in between. The length of the CDR3 is 16 residues. The CDR3 loop reads CASSPHLLRDPYEQYF. DNA for the CDR3: TGTGCCAGCAGTCCACACCTTTTACGGGACCCCTACGAGCAGTACTTC.

V is TRBV28 and J is TRBJ2-7; D is perhaps TRBD1 (5 bases). Germline V lookup: CDR1 MDHEN, CDR2 SYDVKM. This CDR3 contains 15 residues. V was trimmed by 10 bases and J by 3 bases, leaving 22 bases between them. The CDR3: CATTPRAGYGYEQYF. The CDR3 DNA sequence: TGTGCCACAACCCCCCGGGCAGGGTACGGCTACGAGCAGTACTTC.